This record covers a single TCR beta chain. The target antigen is unknown. Only in-frame clones appear in the TCRdb table, and some are missing; sequencing was by immunoSEQ multiplex PCR. The data show 220,000 or so clones, roughly 88% seen once. These data come from a study of cytomegalovirus exposure and HLA in healthy donors. This CDR3 contains 15 residues. The germline CDR1 and CDR2 sequences are SNHLY and FYNNEI. V lost 2 bases and J 0 bases, leaving 8 bases between the germline ends. Findings and caveats of the study: The study labeled under 200 TCR beta chains cytomegalovirus-associated.

Sequenced sample: PBMCs. The J gene is TRBJ2-1, the V gene TRBV2, with TRBD2 as a possible D gene (5 bases). This TCR came from a woman aged 25-40 years in good health and CMV-seropositive. In DNA, the CDR3 is TGTGCCAGCAGTGAACGGAGGAGCTCCTACAATGAGCAGTTCTTC. It is translated as CASSERRSSYNEQFF.